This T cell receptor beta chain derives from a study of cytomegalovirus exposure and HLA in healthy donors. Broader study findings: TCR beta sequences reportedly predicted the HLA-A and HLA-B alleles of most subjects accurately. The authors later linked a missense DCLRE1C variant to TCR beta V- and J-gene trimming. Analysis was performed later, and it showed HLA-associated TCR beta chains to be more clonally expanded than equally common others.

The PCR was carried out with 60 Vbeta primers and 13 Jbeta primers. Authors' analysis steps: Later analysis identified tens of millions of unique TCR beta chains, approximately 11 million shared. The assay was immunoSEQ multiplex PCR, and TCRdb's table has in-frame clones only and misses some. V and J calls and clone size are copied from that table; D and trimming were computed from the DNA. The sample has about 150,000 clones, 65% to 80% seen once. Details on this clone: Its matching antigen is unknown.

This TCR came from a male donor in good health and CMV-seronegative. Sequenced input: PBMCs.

Here the CDR3 reads CASSLIRGPFSGANVLTF. CDR3 nucleotides: TGTGCCAGCAGTTTAATCAGGGGGCCATTCTCTGGGGCCAACGTCCTGACTTTC. The V gene is TRBV27, the J gene TRBJ2-6, with TRBD1 matching 8 bases. The CDR3 is made up of 18 amino acids. Germline lookup yields CDR1 MNHEY and CDR2 SMNVEV (reference sequence). Trimming took 2 bases from V and 0 from J; bases not matched to a gene: 6.